Below are 32 T cell receptor beta chains sequenced from a single sample in a study of cytomegalovirus exposure and HLA in healthy donors. PCR amplification relied on 60 Vbeta primers (plus 13 Jbeta primers). The protocol was immunoSEQ multiplex PCR, while the TCRdb copy is restricted to in-frame clones and leaves out a portion. The sample carries some 120,000 clones, roughly 68% recorded once. Material for sequencing was PBMCs. The receptors shown here come from a woman aged 25 to 39 in good health and CMV-seronegative.

The chain uses TRBV9 and TRBJ2-3; perhaps TRBD2 as D (6 bases). Germline CDR1 SGDLS, CDR2 YYNGEE. This CDR3 is built from 16 residues. Trimming stripped 0 bases from V and 1 base from J, with 12 bases between. The CDR3 loop is CASSVGVSGRTDTQYF. The CDR3 DNA follows: TGTGCCAGCAGCGTAGGGGTTAGCGGCCGCACAGATACGCAGTATTTT.

The chain carries TRBV4-2 and TRBJ1-5; the match to TRBD1 covers 9 bases. V gave up 3 bases and J gave up 7 bases; unmatched junction bases: 7. This CDR3 is 15 amino acids long. Germline assignment: CDR1 LGHNA and CDR2 YNFKEQ. This CDR3 reads CASSQETGGYQPQHF. In DNA, the CDR3 is TGTGCCAGCAGCCAGGAGACAGGGGGTTACCAGCCCCAGCATTTT.

The CDR3 is CASSEGRLTLNYGYTF. For the CDR3, the DNA is TGTGCCAGCAGTGAAGGACGACTTACCTTAAACTATGGCTACACCTTC. This chain connects TRBV6-1 to TRBJ1-2; D unresolved. V shed 1 base and J shed 2 bases, with 14 bases lying between them. There are 16 residues in the CDR3. CDR1 is MNHNS, CDR2 SASEGT, per germline.

This chain links TRBV6-1 with TRBJ2-2, with D tentatively TRBD1 (5 bases). This CDR3 comprises 13 residues. Germline V gives CDR1 MNHNS, CDR2 SASEGT. Trimming took off 7 bases at V and 1 base at J, with 7 bases between the two ends. For the CDR3, the DNA is TGTGCCAGCACCAGGGAGAACACCGGGGAGCTGTTTTTT. This sequence encodes CASTRENTGELFF.

J is TRBJ1-1 and V is TRBV2; TRBD1 is a possible D gene (6 bases). CDR1 and CDR2 (germline): SNHLY, FYNNEI. V dropped 1 base and J dropped 8 bases, with 14 bases sitting between them. The CDR3 is 14 amino acids. CDR3 protein: CASSEVGGEQEAFF. CDR3 bases: TGTGCCAGCAGTGAAGTAGGGGGTGAGCAGGAAGCTTTCTTT.

The CDR3 reads CSVDRGSGDTF. The CDR3 nucleotides read TGCAGCGTGGACAGGGGTAGTGGTGACACCTTC. The chain links TRBV29-1 to TRBJ1-2; 9 bases agree with TRBD1. Germline lookup yields CDR1 SQVTM and CDR2 ANQGSEA. This CDR3 has 11 amino acids. V trimming: 6 bases; J trimming: 12 bases; junction bases outside the gene matches: 8.

The chain is built from TRBV27 and TRBJ1-2; D gene unclear. The CDR3 sequence is 15 residues long. V was pared by 1 base and J by 3 bases, with 12 bases between. The germline V gene has CDR1 MNHEY and CDR2 SMNVEV (reference sequence). CDR3 sequence: CASSLFVGWDYGYTF. CDR3 bases: TGTGCCAGCAGTTTATTCGTCGGGTGGGACTATGGCTACACCTTC.

This clone occurred a few times. The J gene is TRBJ1-2, the V gene TRBV6-5; 7 bases match TRBD1. With 0 bases clipped from V and 5 bases from J, the junction kept 6 bases outside the gene matches. Germline V gene data show CDR1 as MNHEY and CDR2 as SVGAGI. The CDR3 is 15 residues long. CDR3 sequence (DNA): TGTGCCAGCAGTTACTCGAATCAGGGGGGATATGGCTACACCTTC. This codes for CASSYSNQGGYGYTF.

J is TRBJ1-1 and V is TRBV28; no clear D. V was trimmed by 5 bases and J by 11 bases, leaving 12 bases between them. CDR1 is MDHEN and CDR2 is SYDVKM in the germline V gene. This CDR3 contains 11 residues. CDR3 bases: TGTGCCAGCAGTGACCGACTTTACGCTTTCTTT. Its protein product is CASSDRLYAFF. Based on the CDR3 plus reference TRBV28 and TRBJ1-1, the full variable domain is DVKVTQSSRYLVKRTGEKVFLECVQDMDHENMFWYRQDPGLGLRLIYFSYDVKMKEKGDIPEGYSVSREKKERFSLILESASTNQTSMYLCASSDRLYAFFGQGTRLTVV.

This clone was seen a handful of times. CDR3 loop: CASSDPQGNEFTYEQYF. The CDR3 DNA sequence: TGCGCCAGCAGCGACCCCCAGGGGAACGAGTTCACCTACGAGCAGTACTTC. This chain uses TRBV5-1 with TRBJ2-7; tentatively, D is TRBD1 (6 bases). Trimming left V 4 bases short and J 2 bases short, with 22 bases between. Germline V CDR1 and CDR2: SGHRS, YFSETQ. CDR3 length equals 17 residues.

The J gene is TRBJ1-1, the V gene TRBV28; 11 nucleotides agree with TRBD1. With V trimmed by 6 bases and J by 4 bases, 4 bases remained unmatched. The CDR3 is made up of 14 amino acids. CDR1 and CDR2 (germline): MDHEN, SYDVKM. This CDR3 is CASSLGTGGTEAFF. CDR3 coding DNA: TGTGCCAGCAGCCTCGGGACAGGGGGCACTGAAGCTTTCTTT.

V is TRBV27 and J is TRBJ2-7; D unclear. V was clipped by 3 bases and J by 2 bases, with 17 bases between them. The CDR3 totals 16 residues. Germline V gene lookup returns CDR1 MNHEY and CDR2 SMNVEV (reference sequence). The CDR3 nucleotides read TGTGCCAGCAGTTTCTCCTCCGGTGAAGCCGCCTACGAGCAGTACTTC. Its translation: CASSFSSGEAAYEQYF.

The count of this clone is one. This chain links TRBV21-1 with TRBJ1-2; no check of the table's D call, TRBD1, against the DNA was made. TRBV21-1 is classified as a pseudogene. The CDR3 runs to 12 residues. The CDR3 sequence is CASRTNHYGYTF. The DNA for the CDR3 is TGTGCCAGCAGAACAAACCACTATGGCTACACCTTC.

The chain has TRBV7-9 and TRBJ2-5; 12 bases fit TRBD1. The germline gives CDR1 SEHNR, CDR2 FQNEAQ (reference sequence). The CDR3 runs 16 residues. V was pared by 3 bases and J by 5 bases, with 7 bases of the junction left unmatched. CDR3 protein: CASSFRGQGAYETQYF. For the CDR3, the DNA is TGTGCCAGCAGCTTTCGGGGACAGGGGGCTTATGAGACCCAGTACTTC.

The chain carries TRBV6-5 and TRBJ2-1; 8 bases line up with TRBD2. Per the germline V gene, CDR1 is MNHEY and CDR2 is SVGAGI. V trimming: 6 bases; J trimming: 4 bases; junction bases outside the gene matches: 5. The CDR3 is made up of 14 amino acids. CDR3 sequence: CASSLGGGYNEQFF. The DNA of the CDR3 is TGTGCCAGCAGCCTCGGGGGGGGGTACAATGAGCAGTTCTTC.

This clone has a handful of counts. The chain links TRBV27 to TRBJ1-2; no definite D call. This CDR3 has 13 amino acids. V was pared by 7 bases and J by 8 bases, with 17 bases between. Germline V lookup: CDR1 MNHEY, CDR2 SMNVEV (reference sequence). The CDR3 DNA is TGTGCCAGCACTGAGAAGGGAGGACGGGGCTACACCTTC. It translates to CASTEKGGRGYTF.

The V gene is TRBV7-9, the J gene TRBJ2-7; D not resolved. CDR1 is SEHNR and CDR2 is FQNEAQ in the germline V gene (reference sequence). The CDR3 contains 13 residues. The V end lost 7 bases, the J end lost 3 bases, and 13 bases lay between the germline ends. The CDR3 is CASTYSADYEQYF. The CDR3 nucleotides are TGTGCCAGCACCTACTCGGCGGACTACGAGCAGTACTTC.

This clone showed up just a few times. The rearrangement joins TRBV6-1 to TRBJ1-6; TRBD1 is a possible D gene (5 bases). Trimming left V 0 bases short and J 6 bases short, with 12 bases between. The CDR3 runs to 16 residues. Germline values: CDR1 MNHNS, CDR2 SASEGT. Written as DNA, the CDR3 is TGTGCCAGCAGTGAAGCGTTAGGGGAGGGTAATTCACCCCTCCACTTT. Protein product: CASSEALGEGNSPLHF.

This clone has a single count. This chain links TRBV7-9 with TRBJ1-5; TRBD1 matches 7 bases. The CDR3 extends over 15 amino acids. Trimming at V came to 3 bases and at J to 0 bases, leaving 2 bases not matched to a gene. The germline V gene encodes CDR1 SEHNR and CDR2 FQNEAQ (reference sequence). Here the CDR3 reads CASSLGQHSNQPQHF. In DNA form, the CDR3 reads TGTGCCAGCAGCTTGGGACAGCATAGCAATCAGCCCCAGCATTTT.

This clone has only a few counts. The chain is built from TRBV6-5 and TRBJ1-2; TRBD1 aligns across 7 bases. The CDR3 length is 16 residues. V gave up 4 bases and J gave up 5 bases; unmatched junction bases: 13. CDR1 and CDR2 from the germline V gene are MNHEY and SVGAGI. CDR3 bases: TGTGCCAGCAGTTCGAATGGGGGACAGAAGATGTATGGCTACACCTTC. Amino acids: CASSSNGGQKMYGYTF.

V usage is TRBV5-6 and J usage is TRBJ1-4; D possibly corresponds to TRBD1 (5 bases). V shed 5 bases and J shed 7 bases, with 15 bases lying between them. The CDR3 spans 14 residues. Germline V gives CDR1 SGHDT, CDR2 YYEEEE. The CDR3 region has the DNA TGTGCCAGCAGGGGGGGGACCGGAACTGAAAAACTGTTTTTT. It is translated as CASRGGTGTEKLFF.

This CDR3 reads CASSVAEGYGYTF. DNA for the CDR3: TGTGCCAGCAGCGTAGCTGAGGGCTATGGCTACACCTTC. The chain employs TRBV9 and TRBJ1-2; no definite D call. This CDR3 has 13 amino acids. The V gene lost 0 bases and the J gene lost 4 bases, with 7 bases spanning the gap. Per the germline V gene, CDR1 is SGDLS and CDR2 is YYNGEE.

The sample holds a few counts of this clone. V and J are TRBV25-1 and TRBJ1-2; 8 nucleotides align to TRBD1. CDR1 MGHDK and CDR2 SYGVNS come from the germline V gene. The CDR3 runs 12 residues. The V and J ends lost 7 bases and 4 bases, in that order; junction bases with no gene match: 2. This CDR3 is CASKDRGYGYTF. The CDR3 region has the DNA TGTGCCAGCAAAGACAGGGGCTATGGCTACACCTTC.

The chain combines TRBV25-1 with TRBJ1-2; 7 bases fit TRBD1. The CDR3 totals 13 residues. Germline CDR1 reads MGHDK; CDR2 reads SYGVNS. V shed 4 bases and J 4 bases; nucleotides not matched to a gene: 3. CDR3 loop: CASSGGTVYGYTF. Written as DNA, the CDR3 is TGTGCCAGCAGTGGTGGGACAGTCTATGGCTACACCTTC.

V gene TRBV5-1 combines with J gene TRBJ2-1, with D possibly TRBD2 on 6 matching bases. Germline V gene lookup returns CDR1 SGHRS and CDR2 YFSETQ. With 4 bases removed from V and 6 bases from J, the gap between germline ends came to 17 bases. The CDR3 totals 15 residues. This CDR3 is CASSVPGTPGNEQFF. CDR3 bases: TGCGCCAGCAGCGTACCCGGGACTCCCGGCAATGAGCAGTTCTTC.

J is TRBJ2-7 and V is TRBV5-1; perhaps TRBD1 as D (6 bases). This CDR3 is 13 amino acids long. The germline V gene encodes CDR1 SGHRS and CDR2 YFSETQ. Deletions cut 4 bases from V and 3 bases from J, with 11 bases between. CDR3 sequence: CASSGVQGYEQYF. CDR3 DNA: TGCGCCAGCAGCGGTGTACAGGGCTACGAGCAGTACTTC.

This rearrangement joins TRBV5-1 to TRBJ1-5; tentatively, D is TRBD1 (5 bases). The CDR3 sequence is 15 residues long. Trimming took off 1 base at V and 2 bases at J, with 10 bases between the two ends. CDR1 is SGHRS, CDR2 YFSETQ, per germline. CDR3 sequence (DNA): TGCGCCAGCAGCTTGCAGGGAGGGGGCAATCAGCCCCAGCATTTT. This translates into CASSLQGGGNQPQHF.

A remark on this clone: Mismatch with germline at one junction end may stem from a read error. The chain couples TRBV7-2 to TRBJ2-2; D is undetermined. The CDR3 has 15 residues. Germline-derived CDR1 and CDR2 are SGHTA and FQGNSA. CDR3 bases: TGTGCCAGCAGGTTAGGTTTCGCGAACACCGGGGAGCTGTTTTTT. Protein: CASRLGFANTGELFF.

V gene TRBV15 combines with J gene TRBJ2-7, with TRBD2 matching over 9 bases. V shed 0 bases and J 5 bases; nucleotides not matched to a gene: 8. The germline V gene encodes CDR1 LNHNV and CDR2 YYDKDF (reference sequence). The CDR3 has 16 amino acids. This chain's CDR3 is CATSRDLAGGAHEQYF. The DNA of the CDR3 is TGTGCCACCAGCAGAGATTTGGCGGGAGGGGCCCACGAGCAGTACTTC.

The chain uses TRBV4-2 and TRBJ2-3, with 7 bases aligning to TRBD2. V gave up 0 bases and J gave up 1 base; unmatched junction bases: 7. This CDR3 comprises 17 residues. CDR1 LGHNA and CDR2 YNFKEQ come from the germline V gene. The CDR3 here is CASSQDYLAGGTDTQYF. In DNA form, the CDR3 reads TGTGCCAGCAGCCAAGATTACTTGGCGGGGGGCACAGATACGCAGTATTTT.

The chain carries TRBV15 and TRBJ1-3; 9 nucleotides match TRBD1. Losses at the gene ends were 6 bases for V and 3 bases for J; bases not matched to a gene: 9. The CDR3 runs 16 residues. CDR1 and CDR2 (germline): LNHNV, YYDKDF (reference sequence). CDR3 bases: TGTGCCACCAGACCTAATGGGGACAGGGATGGAAACACCATATATTTT. Its translation is CATRPNGDRDGNTIYF.

The rearrangement joins TRBV2 to TRBJ2-5; a possible D gene is TRBD2 (5 bases). V was clipped by 0 bases and J by 1 base, with 9 bases between them. CDR1 SNHLY and CDR2 FYNNEI come from the germline V gene. The CDR3 consists of 15 residues. CDR3 coding DNA: TGTGCCAGCAGTGAAGCGCGGGCAGCCCAAGAGACCCAGTACTTC. Amino acids: CASSEARAAQETQYF.